This TCR beta chain was retrieved from a study of shared clonotypes between healthy human individuals. General study points: Clonotype sharing across donors was expected to vary with sequencing depth.

Points on this clone: Antigen: not known.

Germline CDR1 and CDR2: MNHNS and SASEGT. CDR3 size: 14 residues. V dropped 3 bases and J dropped 6; count of bases not matched to a gene: 3. The donors, healthy adults who were HIV-negative, had experienced no recent acute infections or vaccinations. Adults of Caucasian background living in Nashville, Tennessee made up all donors. Produced via immunoSEQ multiplex PCR; TCRdb's table is partial and in-frame only. This sample has some 1.4 million clones, with roughly 96% found just once. This rearrangement joins TRBV6-1 to TRBJ2-1; 9 bases agree with TRBD2. The specimen sequenced was naive CD4+ T cells sorted from blood. Subset: CD45RA+ positively selected. The sequence was collected from a man under 40 in good health. In nucleotides, the CDR3 is TGTGCCAGCAGTGACCAGACTAGCGGCAATGAGCAGTTCTTC. Its translation is CASSDQTSGNEQFF.